Listed here are 2 T cell receptor beta chains from one sample, sequenced in a study of OX40 agonist ivuxolimab in advanced cancers. Produced via immunoSEQ multiplex PCR; TCRdb's table is partial and in-frame only. This table holds 100,000 or so clones, 70% to 90% found once. The material was CD4+ or CD8+ T cells sorted from blood, obtained in a trial of the OX40 agonist ivuxolimab. The receptors shown here come from an adult with an advanced solid tumor such as melanoma, head and neck, liver or kidney cancer.

The chain uses TRBV18 and TRBJ1-5; TRBD1 agrees at 10 bases. Germline assignment: CDR1 KGHSH and CDR2 LQKENI. The V gene end was trimmed by 8 bases and the J gene end by 7 bases; junction bases not matched to a gene: 5. This CDR3 has 13 residues. The DNA for the CDR3 is TGTGCCAGCAAGACAGGGGGCGAACAGCCCCAGCATTTT. Protein sequence: CASKTGGEQPQHF.

The chain links TRBV19 to TRBJ2-4, with D maybe TRBD2 (5 bases). Germline-derived CDR1 and CDR2 are LNHDA and SQIVND (reference sequence). The CDR3 has 13 amino acids. With 8 bases removed from V and 5 bases from J, the gap between germline ends came to 13 bases. CDR3 nucleotides: TGTGCCAGTTCAGTCCGGGATGAAAACATTCAGTACTTC. Its translation: CASSVRDENIQYF.